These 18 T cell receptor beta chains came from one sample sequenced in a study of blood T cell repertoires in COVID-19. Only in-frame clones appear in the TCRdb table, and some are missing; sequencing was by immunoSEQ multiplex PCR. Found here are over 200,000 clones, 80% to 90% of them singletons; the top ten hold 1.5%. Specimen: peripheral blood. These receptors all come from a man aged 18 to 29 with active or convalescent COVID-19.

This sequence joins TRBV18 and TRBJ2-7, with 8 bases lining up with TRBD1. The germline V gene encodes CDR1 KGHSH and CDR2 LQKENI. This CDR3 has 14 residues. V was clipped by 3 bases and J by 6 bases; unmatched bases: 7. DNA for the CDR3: TGTGCCAGCTCACCTCGGACAGGGTCACGCGAGCAGTACTTC. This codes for CASSPRTGSREQYF.

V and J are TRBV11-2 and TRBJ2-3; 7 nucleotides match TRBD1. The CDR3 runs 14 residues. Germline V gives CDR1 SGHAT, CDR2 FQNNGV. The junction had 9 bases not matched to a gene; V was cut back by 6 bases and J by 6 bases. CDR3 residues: CASSTLDRQDTQYF. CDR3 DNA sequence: TGTGCCAGCAGTACTCTGGACAGGCAGGATACGCAGTATTTT. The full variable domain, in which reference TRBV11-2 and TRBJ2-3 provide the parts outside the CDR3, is EAGVAQSPRYKIIEKRQSVAFWCNPISGHATLYWYQQILGQGPKLLIQFQNNGVVDDSQLPKDRFSAERLKGVDSTLKIQPAKLEDSAVYLCASSTLDRQDTQYFGPGTRLTVL.

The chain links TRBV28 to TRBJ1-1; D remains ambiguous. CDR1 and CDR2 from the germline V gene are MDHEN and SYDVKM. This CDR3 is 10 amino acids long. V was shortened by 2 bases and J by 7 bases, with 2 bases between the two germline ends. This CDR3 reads CASSLREAFF. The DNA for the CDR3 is TGTGCCAGCAGTTTACGTGAAGCTTTCTTT.

The CDR3 DNA is TGCGCCAGCAGCCGTCAGGACACTCAGGGGGGTGAAAAACTGTTTTTT. This codes for CASSRQDTQGGEKLFF. This chain links TRBV5-1 with TRBJ1-4, with 7 bases fitting TRBD1. In germline, CDR1 is SGHRS, CDR2 YFSETQ. J gave up 7 bases and V 4 bases, and 13 bases lay outside the gene matches. This CDR3 spans 16 amino acids.

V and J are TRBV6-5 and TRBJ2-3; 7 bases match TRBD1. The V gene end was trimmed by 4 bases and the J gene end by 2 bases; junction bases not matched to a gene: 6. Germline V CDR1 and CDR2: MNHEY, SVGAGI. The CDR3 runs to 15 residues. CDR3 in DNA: TGTGCCAGCAGTTCGCCCGGGACAGTCACAGATACGCAGTATTTT. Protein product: CASSSPGTVTDTQYF.

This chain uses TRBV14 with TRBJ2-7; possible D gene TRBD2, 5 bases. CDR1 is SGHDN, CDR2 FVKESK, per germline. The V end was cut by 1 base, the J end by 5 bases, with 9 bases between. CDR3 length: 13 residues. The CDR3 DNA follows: TGTGCCAGCAGCCAAGTTCGGGGTAACGAGCAGTACTTC. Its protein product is CASSQVRGNEQYF.

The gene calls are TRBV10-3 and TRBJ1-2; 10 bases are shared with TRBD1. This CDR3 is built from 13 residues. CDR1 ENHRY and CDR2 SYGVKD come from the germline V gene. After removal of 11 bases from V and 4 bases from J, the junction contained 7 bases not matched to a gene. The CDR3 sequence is CAVWTGGFYGYTF. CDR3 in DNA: TGTGCCGTCTGGACAGGGGGATTCTATGGCTACACCTTC.

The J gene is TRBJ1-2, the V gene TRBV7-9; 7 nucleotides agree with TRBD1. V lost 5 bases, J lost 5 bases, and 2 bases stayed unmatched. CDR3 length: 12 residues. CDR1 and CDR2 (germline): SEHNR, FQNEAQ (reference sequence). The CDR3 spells CASSPGQYGYTF. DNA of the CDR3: TGTGCCAGCAGCCCGGGACAGTATGGCTACACCTTC. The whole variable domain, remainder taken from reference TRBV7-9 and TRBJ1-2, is DTGVSQNPRHKITKRGQNVTFRCDPISEHNRLYWYRQTLGQGPEFLTYFQNEAQLEKSRLLSDRFSAERPKGSFSTLEIQRTEQGDSAMYLCASSPGQYGYTFGSGTRLTVV.

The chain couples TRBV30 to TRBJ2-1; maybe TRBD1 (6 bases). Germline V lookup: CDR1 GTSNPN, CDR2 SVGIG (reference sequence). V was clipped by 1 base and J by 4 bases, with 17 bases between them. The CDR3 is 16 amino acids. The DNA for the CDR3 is TGTGCCTGGAGTGACCCGACCCGGACAGTTTACAATGAGCAGTTCTTC. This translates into CAWSDPTRTVYNEQFF.

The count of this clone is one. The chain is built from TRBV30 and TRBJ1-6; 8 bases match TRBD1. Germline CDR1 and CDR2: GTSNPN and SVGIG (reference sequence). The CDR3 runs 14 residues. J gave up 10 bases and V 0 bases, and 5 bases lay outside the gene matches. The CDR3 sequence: CAWSVGTGDSPLHF. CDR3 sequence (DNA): TGTGCCTGGAGTGTAGGGACAGGAGACTCACCCCTCCACTTT.

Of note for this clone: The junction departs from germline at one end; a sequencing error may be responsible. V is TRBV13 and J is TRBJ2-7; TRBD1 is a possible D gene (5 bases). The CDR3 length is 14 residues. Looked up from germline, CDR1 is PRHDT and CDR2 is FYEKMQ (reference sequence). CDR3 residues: CASSVGARSYEQYF. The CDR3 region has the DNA TGTGCCAGCAGCGTAGGGGCGCGGTCCTACGAGCAGTACTTC.

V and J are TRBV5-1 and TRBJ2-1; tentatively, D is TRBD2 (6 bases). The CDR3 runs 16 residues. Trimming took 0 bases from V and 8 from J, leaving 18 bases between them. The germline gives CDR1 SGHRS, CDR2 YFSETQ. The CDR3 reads CASSLAGLRQRYEQFF. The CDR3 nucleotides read TGCGCCAGCAGCTTGGCGGGACTCCGTCAACGATATGAGCAGTTCTTC.

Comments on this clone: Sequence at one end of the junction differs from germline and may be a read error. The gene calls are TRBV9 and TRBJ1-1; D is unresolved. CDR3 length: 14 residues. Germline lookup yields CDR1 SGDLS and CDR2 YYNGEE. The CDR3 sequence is CAGSVYEGNTEAFF. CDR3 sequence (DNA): TGTGCCGGCAGCGTATATGAGGGGAACACTGAAGCTTTCTTT.

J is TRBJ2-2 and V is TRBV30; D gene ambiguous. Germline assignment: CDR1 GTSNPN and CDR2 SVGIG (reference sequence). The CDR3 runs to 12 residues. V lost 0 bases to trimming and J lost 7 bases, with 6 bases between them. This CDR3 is CAWSVPGGELFF. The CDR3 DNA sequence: TGTGCCTGGAGTGTACCAGGCGGGGAGCTGTTTTTT.

Here the CDR3 DNA reads TGTGCCAGCAGCTTAGTCGATGGCTACACCTTC. Translating it yields CASSLVDGYTF. The J gene is TRBJ1-2, the V gene TRBV7-2; D gene uncertain. The CDR3 is made up of 11 amino acids. Trimming removed 1 base at V and 6 bases at J, with 3 bases between. Germline V gives CDR1 SGHTA, CDR2 FQGNSA.

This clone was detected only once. The CDR3: CASTTSGGWGEQFF. In nucleotides, the CDR3 is TGTGCCAGTACCACTAGCGGGGGGTGGGGTGAGCAGTTCTTC. V and J are TRBV19 and TRBJ2-1, with 12 bases lining up with TRBD2. V was pared by 7 bases and J by 9 bases, with 7 bases of the junction left unmatched. Germline assignment: CDR1 LNHDA and CDR2 SQIVND (reference sequence). This CDR3 is 14 amino acids long. Together with reference TRBV19 and TRBJ2-1, the CDR3 gives the full variable domain: DGGITQSPKYLFRKEGQNVTLSCEQNLNHDAMYWYRQDPGQGLRLIYYSQIVNDFQKGDIAEGYSVSREKKESFPLTVTSAQKNPTAFYLCASTTSGGWGEQFFGPGTRLTVL.

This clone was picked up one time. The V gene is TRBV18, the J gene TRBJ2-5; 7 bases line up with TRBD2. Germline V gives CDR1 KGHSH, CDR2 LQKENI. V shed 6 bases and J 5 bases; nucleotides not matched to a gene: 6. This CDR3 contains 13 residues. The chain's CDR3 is CASSSTSYETQYF. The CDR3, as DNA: TGTGCCAGCTCCTCGACTAGCTACGAGACCCAGTACTTC.

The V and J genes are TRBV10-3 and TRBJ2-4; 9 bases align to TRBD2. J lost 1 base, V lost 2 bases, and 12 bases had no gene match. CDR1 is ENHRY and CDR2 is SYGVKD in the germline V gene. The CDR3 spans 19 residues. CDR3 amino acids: CAISEIISGRGSAKNIQYF. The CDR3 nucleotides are TGTGCCATCAGTGAGATTATTAGCGGGAGAGGATCGGCCAAAAACATTCAGTACTTC.